These T cell receptor beta chains were read from a single sample in a study of cytotoxic CD8 clonotypes in ibrutinib-treated CLL. The repertoire was sequenced with immunoSEQ multiplex PCR; TCRdb's copy has only in-frame clones and lacks some. The profile covers 160,000 or so clones, with approximately 84% appearing a single time and over 4.5% taken by the ten largest. This sample comprised PBMCs, obtained after 24 months of ibrutinib treatment. Receptors were obtained from a human donor with chronic lymphocytic leukemia. The CDR3 runs from the conserved cysteine through the conserved F or W. Each record gives: V gene, clone size, J gene, D gene, CDR3 DNA, CDR3 protein. A D gene is named only where the DNA matches it firmly. The size entry is marked missing in some rows and otherwise reads once, few, many or a size class.

TRBV5-5	once	TRBJ1-6	TRBD1	TGTGCCAGCAGCGAATACAGGGGCTTGGGGCGTAATTCACCCCTCCACTTT	CASSEYRGLGRNSPLHF
TRBV5-4	.	TRBJ1-1	TRBD1	TGTGCCAGCAGCTCACAGGGGGGCACTGAAGCTTTCTTT	CASSSQGGTEAFF
TRBV7-2	.	TRBJ2-7	.	TGTGCCAGCAGCGTCCAACAGGATCCCTACGAGCAGTACTTC	CASSVQQDPYEQYF
TRBV7-8	.	TRBJ1-1	.	TGTGCCAGCAGCTTAGCGGGGTTCAGAAACACTGAAGCTTTCTTT	CASSLAGFRNTEAFF
TRBV5-1	.	TRBJ1-1	TRBD1	TGCGCCAGCAGCCCATGGACAGGGCAAACGTTGAACACTGAAGCTTTCTTT	CASSPWTGQTLNTEAFF
TRBV28	.	TRBJ1-5	.	TGTGCCAGCAGTGACCCCCGGGAACCCCAGCATTTT	CASSDPREPQHF
TRBV18	.	TRBJ1-1	.	TGTGCCAGCTCACCAGGCCCCAAGGAGAACACTGAAGCTTTCTTT	CASSPGPKENTEAFF
TRBV4-3	.	TRBJ1-2	TRBD1	TGCGCCAGCAGCCAACTAGAGACAGGGGAGGGCTACACCTTC	CASSQLETGEGYTF
TRBV9	.	TRBJ1-1	.	TGTGCCAGCAGCGTAGTCCCGGGGGCGGGGAACACTGAAGCTTTCTTT	CASSVVPGAGNTEAFF
TRBV7-2	.	TRBJ2-7	TRBD1	TGTGCCAGCAGTACTAATCGACAGGGGGTATACGAGCAGTACTTC	CASSTNRQGVYEQYF
TRBV5-5	.	TRBJ2-1	TRBD2	TGTGCCAGCAGCCTGACTAGCGGATTGTATGAGCAGTTCTTC	CASSLTSGLYEQFF
TRBV6-1	.	TRBJ2-5	TRBD1	TGTGCCAGCAGTGCCCAGGGGGCCGGGGTGACCCAGTACTTC	CASSAQGAGVTQYF
TRBV27	.	TRBJ2-7	TRBD1	TGTGCCAGCAGTTTTGTAGGACAGGTGGGCGAGCAGTACTTC	CASSFVGQVGEQYF
TRBV13	.	TRBJ2-1	TRBD1	TGTGCCAGCAGCCGTCCGGGACAGGGGGGCAATGAGCAGTTCTTC	CASSRPGQGGNEQFF
TRBV18	.	TRBJ2-3	.	TGTGCCAGCTCCCCCACCGGTAATGGGGCCACAGATACGCAGTATTTT	CASSPTGNGATDTQYF
TRBV5-1	once	TRBJ2-3	.	TGCGCCAGCAGTGTGGGTACAGATACGCAGTATTTT	CASSVGTDTQYF
TRBV4-1	.	TRBJ2-7	.	TGCGCCAGCAGCCAAGGCACAGGCTACGAGCAGTACTTC	CASSQGTGYEQYF
TRBV6-5	.	TRBJ2-7	.	TGTGCCAGTAAGACGTATTCCTACGAGCAGTACTTC	CASKTYSYEQYF
TRBV28	.	TRBJ2-7	TRBD2	TGTGCCAGCAGTTCCCCCCCTGGACTAGCGGGAGTGTACTTC	CASSSPPGLAGVYF
TRBV6-5	.	TRBJ2-2	.	TGTGCCAGCGGTTCAGGGTCCGGGGAGCTGTTTTTT	CASGSGSGELFF
TRBV7-2	.	TRBJ1-4	.	TGTGCCAGCAGCTTAGCGGGGATCTCAACTAATGAAAAACTGTTTTTT	CASSLAGISTNEKLFF
TRBV5-1	once	TRBJ1-4	.	TGCGCCAGCAGCTTGAGTACAACTAATGAAAAACTGTTTTTT	CASSLSTTNEKLFF
TRBV28	.	TRBJ1-5	TRBD1	TGTGCCAGCAGTTTAGGACAGGGTAGCAATCAGCCCCAGCATTTT	CASSLGQGSNQPQHF
TRBV23-1	.	TRBJ1-5	.	TGCGCCAGCAGCCGGAACTTTCCGGGACTCCCAGGGACCCAGCATTTT	CASSRNFPGLPGTQHF
TRBV5-6	.	TRBJ2-2	.	TGTGCCAGCAGCTTGGTGGGCGGGGAGCTGTTTTTT	CASSLVGGELFF
TRBV7-9	.	TRBJ2-2	TRBD1	TGTGCCAGCAGCCCGCCCGGGACAGGGGGCGTGCTTGGGCTCGGGGAGCTGTTTTTT	CASSPPGTGGVLGLGELFF
TRBV27	.	TRBJ2-1	.	TGTGCCAGCAGTGGGGGACGCCATATTAAGAATGAGCAGTTCTTC	CASSGGRHIKNEQFF
TRBV6-4	.	TRBJ1-1	.	TGTGCCAGCAGCCAACAGGCCATGAACACTGAAGCTTTCTTT	CASSQQAMNTEAFF
TRBV6-5	.	TRBJ2-7	.	TGTGCCAGCAGTTTGGACGGGTACGAGCAGTACTTC	CASSLDGYEQYF
TRBV28	.	TRBJ2-5	.	TGTGCCAGCAGCCCCTGGGGGTTTCTAGAGCAAGAGACCCAGTACTTC	CASSPWGFLEQETQYF
TRBV5-1	.	TRBJ2-5	.	TGCGCCAGCAGCTTGGGGCAGGGAATTAGCCAAGAGACCCAGTACTTC	CASSLGQGISQETQYF
TRBV5-4	.	TRBJ1-2	.	TGTGCCAGCGAGACTGATGGGGGGAACTATGGCTACACCTTC	CASETDGGNYGYTF
TRBV5-1	.	TRBJ2-1	TRBD2	TGCGCCAGCAGCTCCTTAGCGGGGGGGCAGAATGAGCAGTTCTTC	CASSSLAGGQNEQFF
TRBV27	few	TRBJ1-2	.	TGTGCCAGCAGTCCTACAATGGCCTCGAGCTACACCTTC	CASSPTMASSYTF
TRBV5-4	.	TRBJ2-2	TRBD2	TGTGCCAGCAGCTTGTCGGGGGGGAACACCGGGGAGCTGTTTTTT	CASSLSGGNTGELFF
TRBV9	.	TRBJ1-1	TRBD1	TGTGCCAGCAGCGGACAGGGGGCGAGTTTGTTGGGTGCTTTCTTT	CASSGQGASLLGAFF
TRBV9	.	TRBJ1-2	.	TGTGCCAGCAGCGTCCAAGTCAGGGAAGACTATGGCTACACCTTC	CASSVQVREDYGYTF
TRBV9	once	TRBJ2-7	.	TGTGCCAGCAGCGTAGATGGGGGGGCGACCTACGAGCAGTACTTC	CASSVDGGATYEQYF
TRBV6-6	.	TRBJ1-5	.	TGTGCCAGCAGTCCCGGCTCTTATAGCAATCAGCCCCAGCATTTT	CASSPGSYSNQPQHF
TRBV7-6	.	TRBJ2-3	.	TGTGCCAGCGGGGGACACCTGAACACAGATACGCAGTATTTT	CASGGHLNTDTQYF
TRBV4-3	.	TRBJ2-1	TRBD2	TGCGCCAGCAGCCCATGGGGGGAGGGGAGCTCCTACAATGAGCAGTTCTTC	CASSPWGEGSSYNEQFF
TRBV7-3	once	TRBJ2-7	.	TGTGCCAGCAGCCTGTGGGGCGCGCGTGGGGAGCAGTACTTC	CASSLWGARGEQYF
TRBV7-9	.	TRBJ1-1	TRBD1	TGTGCCAGCAGCCAGGGACAGGGACGTATGAACACTGAAGCTTTCTTT	CASSQGQGRMNTEAFF
TRBV28	.	TRBJ2-2	TRBD1	TGTGCCAGCAGGCGGGACAGGACCTTGGTCACCGGGGAGCTGTTTTTT	CASRRDRTLVTGELFF
TRBV7-3	.	TRBJ2-2	.	TGTGCCAGCAGCTTAAAGAGTCCAGGTTTCCAAACGAACACCGGGGAGCTGTTTTTT	CASSLKSPGFQTNTGELFF
TRBV30	.	TRBJ1-4	.	TGTGCCTGGGGGAGCCCGGGGGGTTCTAATGAAAAACTGTTTTTT	CAWGSPGGSNEKLFF
TRBV25-1	once	TRBJ2-2	.	TGTGCCAGCCACCCTTGGGGCACCGGGGAGCTGTTTTTT	CASHPWGTGELFF
TRBV6-5	few	TRBJ2-1	TRBD2	TGTGCCAGCAGCACGAGAGGGCGGGGGGGCTATGAGCAGTTCTTC	CASSTRGRGGYEQFF
TRBV28	.	TRBJ2-5	TRBD2	TGTGCCAGCAGTTTCTCGGGGGGAGGGCAAGAGACCCAGTACTTC	CASSFSGGGQETQYF
TRBV19	many	TRBJ2-5	.	TGTGCCAGTAGTATAGGGCTGAACTACCCGTGGCAAGAGACCCAGTACTTC	CASSIGLNYPWQETQYF